The 27 T cell receptor beta chains in this list originate from one sample, sequenced in a study of blood T cell repertoires in COVID-19. TCRdb's copy holds only in-frame clones and misses some; the assay was immunoSEQ multiplex PCR. Here the sample spans approximately 87,000 clones, roughly 89% being singletons. Sequencing was done on a sample of peripheral blood. Receptors were obtained from a man aged 65 to 79 with active or convalescent COVID-19.

The rearrangement uses TRBV5-4 and TRBJ2-2, with 7 bases aligning to TRBD2. V was pared by 4 bases and J by 5 bases, with 14 bases of the junction left unmatched. The CDR3 runs 17 residues. Germline CDR1 is SGHNT and CDR2 is YYREEE (reference sequence). The CDR3 nucleotides are TGTGCCAGCAGCCCTGGGGGGGAGGGCCCTCGGACCGGGGAGCTGTTTTTT. Encoded protein: CASSPGGEGPRTGELFF.

This clone was detected only once. This sequence joins TRBV28 and TRBJ1-1; D may be TRBD1 (5 bases). Trimming took 10 bases from V and 1 from J, leaving 10 bases between them. This CDR3 spans 12 amino acids. CDR1 MDHEN and CDR2 SYDVKM come from the germline V gene. CDR3 sequence (DNA): TGTGCCACCCATGACAGGAACACTGAAGCTTTCTTT. It yields the protein CATHDRNTEAFF.

V is TRBV19 and J is TRBJ2-3; D is perhaps TRBD1 (6 bases). Trimming stripped 5 bases from V and 1 base from J, with 10 bases between. CDR1 is LNHDA, CDR2 SQIVND, per germline (reference sequence). The CDR3 consists of 14 residues. Here the CDR3 DNA reads TGTGCCAGTAGTGGACAGTGGGGCACAGATACGCAGTATTTT. It is translated as CASSGQWGTDTQYF.

This clone was detected once. This sequence joins TRBV5-1 and TRBJ2-3; 7 bases agree with TRBD1. There are 14 residues in the CDR3. The germline CDR1 and CDR2 sequences are SGHRS and YFSETQ. J was trimmed by 2 bases and V by 4 bases; bases with no gene match: 4. The CDR3, as DNA: TGCGCCAGCAGCCGGGACAGTCCCACAGATACGCAGTATTTT. As protein: CASSRDSPTDTQYF. Filled out from reference TRBV5-1 and TRBJ2-3, the complete variable domain reads KAGVTQTPRYLIKTRGQQVTLSCSPISGHRSVSWYQQTPGQGLQFLFEYFSETQRNKGNFPGRFSGRQFSNSRSEMNVSTLELGDSALYLCASSRDSPTDTQYFGPGTRLTVL.

This chain joins TRBV19 and TRBJ1-5; possibly TRBD1 for D (5 bases). CDR3 length: 16 residues. CDR1 and CDR2 (germline): LNHDA, SQIVND (reference sequence). With 6 bases removed from V and 9 bases from J, the gap between germline ends came to 24 bases. The CDR3 region is CASREPLEGHTRPQHF. CDR3 nucleotide sequence: TGTGCCAGTAGAGAACCTCTCGAAGGACATACACGGCCCCAGCATTTT.

The J gene is TRBJ1-1, the V gene TRBV6-5; 8 nucleotides align to TRBD1. V was pared by 5 bases and J by 4 bases, with 6 bases of the junction left unmatched. The CDR3 totals 14 residues. Germline V gene sequence: CDR1 MNHEY, CDR2 SVGAGI. The CDR3 nucleotides are TGTGCCAGCAGTCAACAGGGGGGAGGCACTGAAGCTTTCTTT. Protein: CASSQQGGGTEAFF.

In the case of this clone: At one boundary the junction diverges from the germline segment, which might be a read error. This rearrangement joins TRBV7-7 to TRBJ2-7; a possible D gene is TRBD2 (6 bases). The V gene's germline CDR1 is SSHAT and CDR2 FNYEAQ (reference sequence). This CDR3 is 13 amino acids long. The CDR3 loop is CASSLKGGFEQYF. The CDR3 nucleotides are TGTGCTAGCAGCTTGAAGGGAGGTTTCGAGCAGTACTTC.

This rearrangement joins TRBV28 to TRBJ1-1; D is possibly TRBD1 (6 bases). CDR3 size: 12 residues. V dropped 8 bases and J dropped 8 bases, with 15 bases sitting between them. Per germline, CDR1 MDHEN and CDR2 SYDVKM. CDR3 loop: CASGAGVPEAFF. DNA of the CDR3: TGTGCCAGCGGAGCAGGGGTCCCCGAAGCTTTCTTT.

As DNA, the CDR3 is TGTGCCAGCAGTGAAGCGCAGGGCGACGACGAGCAGTACTTC. This gives the protein CASSEAQGDDEQYF. The rearrangement uses TRBV2 and TRBJ2-7, with D maybe TRBD1 (5 bases). Germline CDR1 and CDR2: SNHLY and FYNNEI. The CDR3 spans 14 residues. Trimming shortened V by 0 bases and J by 5 bases, and 11 bases separated the two germline ends.

The V and J genes are TRBV9 and TRBJ2-1; D is perhaps TRBD2 (6 bases). V was trimmed by 0 bases and J by 6 bases, leaving 19 bases between them. The CDR3 runs to 17 residues. In germline, CDR1 is SGDLS, CDR2 YYNGEE. The CDR3 DNA reads as TGTGCCAGCAGCGTAGCCGGGGGAGCGGCAAGTCGCAATGAGCAGTTCTTC. It is translated as CASSVAGGAASRNEQFF.

This chain uses TRBV27 with TRBJ1-1; 8 nucleotides match TRBD1. Germline assignment: CDR1 MNHEY and CDR2 SMNVEV (reference sequence). The CDR3 has 14 residues. V trimming: 1 base; J trimming: 5 bases; junction bases outside the gene matches: 3. The CDR3 reads CASSLLQGVTEAFF. Written as DNA, the CDR3 is TGTGCCAGCAGTTTATTACAGGGGGTTACTGAAGCTTTCTTT.

V and J are TRBV19 and TRBJ2-7; 7 nucleotides align to TRBD1. CDR3 size: 14 residues. The V and J ends lost 3 bases and 6 bases, in that order; junction bases with no gene match: 8. The germline gives CDR1 LNHDA, CDR2 SQIVND (reference sequence). The CDR3 loop is CASSIRGGGGEQYF. As DNA, the CDR3 is TGTGCCAGTAGTATCAGAGGGGGCGGAGGCGAGCAGTACTTC.

The CDR3 DNA is TGCGCCAGCATCCTTGAGGGACAGCCTACAGATACGCAGTATTTT. This gives the protein CASILEGQPTDTQYF. The chain links TRBV5-1 to TRBJ2-3; 7 positions match TRBD1. CDR1 and CDR2 (germline): SGHRS, YFSETQ. With V trimmed by 6 bases and J by 3 bases, 10 bases remained unmatched. This CDR3 has 15 amino acids. Full variable domain (rest looked up from reference TRBV5-1 and TRBJ2-3): KAGVTQTPRYLIKTRGQQVTLSCSPISGHRSVSWYQQTPGQGLQFLFEYFSETQRNKGNFPGRFSGRQFSNSRSEMNVSTLELGDSALYLCASILEGQPTDTQYFGPGTRLTVL.

The rearrangement joins TRBV19 to TRBJ2-2; D is possibly TRBD2 (6 bases). The CDR3 covers 14 residues. Germline loops: CDR1 LNHDA, CDR2 SQIVND (reference sequence). Trimming removed 7 bases from V and 9 bases from J, with 18 bases in between. CDR3 nucleotides: TGTGCCAGTACCACCGGGGGTCTAGGCCGGGAGCTGTTTTTT. The encoded protein is CASTTGGLGRELFF. Combining the CDR3 with reference TRBV19 and TRBJ2-2 gives the whole variable domain DGGITQSPKYLFRKEGQNVTLSCEQNLNHDAMYWYRQDPGQGLRLIYYSQIVNDFQKGDIAEGYSVSREKKESFPLTVTSAQKNPTAFYLCASTTGGLGRELFFGEGSRLTVL.

V usage is TRBV5-1 and J usage is TRBJ2-3; D is possibly TRBD1 (5 bases). The length of the CDR3 is 14 residues. CDR1 is SGHRS and CDR2 is YFSETQ in the germline V gene. V dropped 0 bases and J dropped 3 bases, with 8 bases sitting between them. The CDR3 DNA reads as TGCGCCAGCAGCTTGGATTCAGGGACAGATACGCAGTATTTT. It yields the protein CASSLDSGTDTQYF.

The chain carries TRBV5-1 and TRBJ2-3; 7 bases fit TRBD1. The CDR3 runs 14 residues. Germline V lookup: CDR1 SGHRS, CDR2 YFSETQ. V was pared by 5 bases and J by 6 bases, with 9 bases of the junction left unmatched. CDR3 amino acids: CASRTDRESDTQYF. CDR3 coding DNA: TGCGCCAGCAGAACCGACAGGGAAAGTGATACGCAGTATTTT.

The chain is built from TRBV14 and TRBJ1-2, with unresolved D. The CDR3 spans 14 residues. The V gene's germline CDR1 is SGHDN and CDR2 FVKESK. Trimming stripped 2 bases from V and 6 bases from J, with 13 bases between. The CDR3 reads CASSQLRGINGYTF. CDR3 coding DNA: TGTGCCAGCAGCCAATTACGGGGAATCAATGGCTACACCTTC.

The CDR3 nucleotides read TGTGCCAGTAGTATCGGCGGGAGGGCCGGAGAGCAGTACTTC. It yields the protein CASSIGGRAGEQYF. This chain connects TRBV19 to TRBJ2-7; 9 nucleotides match TRBD2. The germline V gene has CDR1 LNHDA and CDR2 SQIVND (reference sequence). V shed 3 bases, J shed 7 bases, and the junction held 7 bases outside the gene matches. This CDR3 region has 14 residues.

This rearrangement joins TRBV15 to TRBJ2-3; possible D gene TRBD1, 5 bases. V was clipped by 4 bases and J by 7 bases, with 12 bases between them. The CDR3 is 13 amino acids. Germline V gene data show CDR1 as LNHNV and CDR2 as YYDKDF (reference sequence). The CDR3 loop reads CATSIDQGNTQYF. The DNA for the CDR3 is TGTGCCACCAGCATAGATCAGGGAAATACGCAGTATTTT.

The gene calls are TRBV5-5 and TRBJ1-2; 7 bases agree with TRBD1. The CDR3 covers 17 residues. Looked up from germline, CDR1 is SGHKS and CDR2 is YYEKEE (reference sequence). Trimming took 2 bases from V and 1 from J; bases not matched to a gene: 11. This CDR3 reads CASSFFLQGLGNYGYTF. The CDR3, as DNA: TGTGCCAGCAGCTTTTTTTTACAGGGGTTAGGTAACTATGGCTACACCTTC.

The chain couples TRBV6-6 to TRBJ1-1; D gene uncertain. Trimming stripped 8 bases from V and 2 bases from J, with 15 bases between. Germline CDR1 MNHNY, CDR2 SVGAGI (reference sequence). The CDR3 is made up of 14 amino acids. In DNA, the CDR3 is TGTGCCAGCGTTAACGGTGAGGGTAACACTGAAGCTTTCTTT. This codes for CASVNGEGNTEAFF.

The J gene is TRBJ2-5, the V gene TRBV10-3, with 13 bases aligning to TRBD2. The CDR3 length is 13 residues. In germline, CDR1 is ENHRY, CDR2 SYGVKD. Trimming cost V 6 bases and J 5 bases; bases outside gene matches: 0. CDR3 in DNA: TGTGCCATCAGGACTAGCGGGGGGGAGACCCAGTACTTC. Protein product: CAIRTSGGETQYF.

The chain employs TRBV18 and TRBJ2-7, with 9 bases fitting TRBD1. Trimming cost V 6 bases and J 6 bases; bases outside gene matches: 15. The CDR3 loop spans 16 amino acids. CDR1 KGHSH and CDR2 LQKENI come from the germline V gene. Here the CDR3 DNA reads TGTGCCAGCTCTCTTCAAACGGGACAGGGAACCTCCGAGCAGTACTTC. Its translation: CASSLQTGQGTSEQYF.

The chain couples TRBV7-2 to TRBJ1-4; D is unresolved. V shed 5 bases and J shed 1 base, with 5 bases lying between them. Germline CDR1 SGHTA, CDR2 FQGNSA. The CDR3 contains 13 residues. The CDR3, as DNA: TGTGCCAGCAGCCCCGTAACTAATGAAAAACTGTTTTTT. Translation: CASSPVTNEKLFF.

J is TRBJ1-3 and V is TRBV14; the D is unclear. V lost 0 bases and J lost 0, with 9 bases in between. CDR3 length equals 16 residues. The germline CDR1 and CDR2 sequences are SGHDN and FVKESK. CDR3 in amino acids: CASSQERPGSGNTIYF. The CDR3, as DNA: TGTGCCAGCAGCCAAGAGCGGCCGGGCTCTGGAAACACCATATATTTT. Together with reference TRBV14 and TRBJ1-3, the CDR3 gives the full variable domain: EAGVTQFPSHSVIEKGQTVTLRCDPISGHDNLYWYRRVMGKEIKFLLHFVKESKQDESGMPNNRFLAERTGGTYSTLKVQPAELEDSGVYFCASSQERPGSGNTIYFGEGSWLTVV.

This clone was observed once. V and J are TRBV29-1 and TRBJ1-1; no definite D call. Trimming left V 4 bases short and J 1 base short, with 7 bases between. Per the germline V gene, CDR1 is SQVTM and CDR2 is ANQGSEA. The CDR3 runs 12 residues. The CDR3 loop is CSVARWNTEAFF. The CDR3 DNA sequence: TGCAGCGTTGCACGGTGGAACACTGAAGCTTTCTTT.

The chain uses TRBV5-5 and TRBJ2-7; 8 bases are shared with TRBD2. Germline V gives CDR1 SGHKS, CDR2 YYEKEE (reference sequence). Germline trimming cut 4 bases from V and 3 bases from J; bases unmatched to any gene: 12. CDR3 length: 16 residues. Here the CDR3 DNA reads TGTGCCAGCAGCGTGCAGCCGGGACTAGAAATCTACGAGCAGTACTTC. Translating gives CASSVQPGLEIYEQYF.